This TCR beta chain was found in a study of CD8+CD57+ T cells in acquired aplastic anemia. Unmatched junction bases numbered 4, after V lost 3 bases and J lost 8 bases. Germline V gene data show CDR1 as ENHRY and CDR2 as SYGVKD. There are 13 residues in the CDR3. The sample holds one count of this clonotype. It was genomic DNA that served as the template for profiling TCR beta VDJ and CDR3. TCRdb recomputed calls from the reads with MiXCR, one row per CDR3 protein. The table shows about 110,000 distinct CDR3 sequences, with roughly 51% occurring only once. The sequencing sample was made of sorted CD4+, CD8+, or CD8+CD57+ T cells (not recorded which) from PBMCs. This receptor was taken from a human donor in good health, serving as a control. The rearrangement links TRBV10-3 to TRBJ2-1, with TRBD1 matching over 7 bases. The CDR3 sequence: CAISDHDRDEQFF. The CDR3 bases are TGTGCCATCAGTGACCATGACAGGGATGAGCAGTTCTTC.